The 7 T cell receptor beta chains listed next were all sequenced from one sample in a study of blood T cell repertoires in COVID-19. The method was immunoSEQ multiplex PCR; TCRdb's version includes in-frame clones alone and lacks a portion of them. The table has under 350,000 clones, 85% seen once. The sample comprised peripheral blood. These receptors originate from a human donor in a cohort sampled during active COVID-19.

V is TRBV3-1 (or the pseudogene TRBV3-2) and J is TRBJ1-6; D remains ambiguous. The CDR3 loop spans 16 amino acids. Germline values: CDR1 LGHDT, CDR2 YNNKEL (reference sequence). Trimming took off 0 bases at V and 0 bases at J, with 6 bases between the two ends. The CDR3 here is CASSQDMRSYNSPLHF. The CDR3 region has the DNA TGTGCCAGCAGCCAAGATATGCGCTCCTATAATTCACCCCTCCACTTT.

This CDR3 is CASSLDRQRAGNTIYF. The CDR3, as DNA: TGTGCCAGCAGCCTTGACCGACAGAGAGCTGGAAACACCATATATTTT. The rearrangement joins TRBV3-1 (or the pseudogene TRBV3-2) to TRBJ1-3; the D gene is possibly TRBD1 (5 bases). V lost 4 bases to trimming and J lost 2 bases, with 15 bases between them. The CDR3 length is 16 residues. Germline loops: CDR1 LGHDT, CDR2 YNNKEL (reference sequence).

J is TRBJ2-3 and V is TRBV5-1; TRBD2 matches 11 bases. In germline, CDR1 is SGHRS, CDR2 YFSETQ. After removal of 2 bases from V and 5 bases from J, the junction contained 4 bases not matched to a gene. The length of the CDR3 is 15 residues. The CDR3 coding sequence is TGCGCCAGCAGCTTTAGCGGGGGGGCCGGAGATACGCAGTATTTT. This encodes CASSFSGGAGDTQYF.

J is TRBJ2-7 and V is TRBV29-1; D may be TRBD2 (5 bases). The CDR3 consists of 14 residues. V shed 7 bases and J shed 1 base, with 17 bases lying between them. CDR1 SQVTM and CDR2 ANQGSEA come from the germline V gene. CDR3 DNA sequence: TGCAGCGCCCGCCGGGATATTGGATCCTACGAGCAGTACTTC. This gives the protein CSARRDIGSYEQYF.

The table lists this clone with a count of one. The rearrangement uses TRBV6-5 and TRBJ2-1; TRBD2 agrees at 7 bases. The length of the CDR3 is 15 residues. CDR1 is MNHEY, CDR2 SVGAGI, per germline. After removal of 8 bases from V and 4 bases from J, the junction contained 11 bases not matched to a gene. As DNA, the CDR3 is TGTGCCAGCTGGCAGGGAGGGTTGGGTTACAATGAGCAGTTCTTC. Its translation: CASWQGGLGYNEQFF.

The chain has TRBV9 and TRBJ1-1, with D perhaps matching TRBD1 (5 bases). The V and J ends lost 0 bases and 0 bases respectively, with 15 bases between them. Germline assignment: CDR1 SGDLS and CDR2 YYNGEE. CDR3 size: 17 residues. CDR3 protein: CASSVVAGGRMNTEAFF. CDR3 in DNA: TGTGCCAGCAGCGTAGTTGCGGGGGGACGGATGAACACTGAAGCTTTCTTT.

The CDR3 sequence: CASSAFTGQGLSGNTIYF. CDR3 bases: TGTGCCAGCAGTGCTTTCACGGGACAGGGGCTTTCAGGAAACACCATATATTTT. V and J are TRBV28 and TRBJ1-3; 10 nucleotides match TRBD1. Losses at the gene ends were 5 bases for V and 4 bases for J; bases not matched to a gene: 14. The CDR3 spans 18 residues. Looked up from germline, CDR1 is MDHEN and CDR2 is SYDVKM.